The clone carrying this T cell receptor beta chain has more than one count but fewer than ten. This entry belongs to a study of tumor-infiltrating lymphocytes in oesophageal squamous cell carcinoma. Each CDR3 protein gets one entry after TCRdb re-called the PCR reads with MiXCR. The data hold about 17,000 distinct CDR3 sequences, with 47% observed a single time. The sample taken for sequencing was normal esophageal tissue next to the tumor. The TCR sequence derives from a female donor with esophageal squamous cell carcinoma.

As DNA, the CDR3 is TGTGCCAGCAGCTTAACGGGCCCCAGGAACCAAGAGACCCAGTACTTC. Translation: CASSLTGPRNQETQYF. This sequence joins TRBV7-3 and TRBJ2-5; D unresolved. The CDR3 runs to 16 residues. Germline CDR1 and CDR2: SGHTA and FQGTGA. Trimming removed 0 bases from V and 0 bases from J, with 11 bases in between.